This passage covers 3 T cell receptor beta chains from one sample sequenced in a study of T cell repertoires in cytomegalovirus infection. One entry per CDR3 protein results from TCRdb running MiXCR on the reads. The sample holds some 200,000 distinct CDR3 sequences, approximately 9.7% seen once. The specimen was PBMCs. The receptors derive from a human donor in good health (CMV status not recorded). Some clones in this sample may be carry-over from other donors' samples.

Many counts were recorded for this clonotype. The rearrangement joins TRBV7-2 to TRBJ2-1; TRBD2 matches at 10 bases. This CDR3 is 15 amino acids long. The V segment lost 1 base and the J segment 6 bases; nucleotides outside the gene matches: 3. From germline, CDR1 is SGHTA and CDR2 FQGNSA. The CDR3 coding sequence is TGTGCCAGCAGCTTAGAAGGACTAGCGGCCAATGAGCAGTTCTTC. Translating it yields CASSLEGLAANEQFF. Supplemented by reference TRBV7-2 and TRBJ2-1, the full variable domain reads GAGVSQSPSNKVTEKGKDVELRCDPISGHTALYWYRQSLGQGLEFLIYFQGNSAPDKSGLPSDRFSAERTGGSVSTLTIQRTQQEDSAVYLCASSLEGLAANEQFFGPGTRLTVL.

This clonotype was observed many times. The chain couples TRBV29-1 to TRBJ2-7; 14 positions agree with TRBD2. With 5 bases clipped from V and 1 base from J, the junction kept 10 bases outside the gene matches. Germline CDR1 and CDR2: SQVTM and ANQGSEA. CDR3 length: 17 amino acids. This CDR3 reads CSVSGLAGGQTSYEQYF. The CDR3 DNA reads TGCAGCGTTTCAGGACTAGCGGGAGGACAAACGTCCTACGAGCAGTACTTC.

This chain links TRBV12-3 or TRBV12-4 with TRBJ1-2; 9 positions agree with TRBD1. J lost 4 bases, V lost 5 bases, and 11 bases had no gene match. This CDR3 region has 16 residues. CDR3 sequence reads: CASSPGQGVFGYGYTF. In nucleotides, the CDR3 is TGTGCCAGCAGTCCGGGACAGGGAGTGTTTGGCTATGGCTACACCTTC.